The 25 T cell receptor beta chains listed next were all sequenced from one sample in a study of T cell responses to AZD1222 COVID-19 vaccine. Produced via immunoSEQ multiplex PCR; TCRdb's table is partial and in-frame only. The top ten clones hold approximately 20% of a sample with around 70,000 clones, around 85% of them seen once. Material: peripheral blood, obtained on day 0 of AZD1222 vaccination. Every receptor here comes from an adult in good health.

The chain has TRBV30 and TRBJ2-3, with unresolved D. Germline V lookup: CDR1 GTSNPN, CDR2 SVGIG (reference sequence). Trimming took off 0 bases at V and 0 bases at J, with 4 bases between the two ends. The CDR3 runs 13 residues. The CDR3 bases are TGTGCCTGGAGTGTAGGGAGCACAGATACGCAGTATTTT. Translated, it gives CAWSVGSTDTQYF.

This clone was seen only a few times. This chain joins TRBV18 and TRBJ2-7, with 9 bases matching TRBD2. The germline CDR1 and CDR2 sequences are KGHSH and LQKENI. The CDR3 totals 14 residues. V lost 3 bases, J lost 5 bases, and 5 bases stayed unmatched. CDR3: CASSPGTSTDEQYF. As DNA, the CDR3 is TGTGCCAGCTCACCCGGGACTAGCACGGACGAGCAGTACTTC.

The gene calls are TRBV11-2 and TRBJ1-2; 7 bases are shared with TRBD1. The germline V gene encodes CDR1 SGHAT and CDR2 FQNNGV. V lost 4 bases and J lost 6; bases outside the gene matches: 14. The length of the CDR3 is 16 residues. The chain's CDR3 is CASSSSMKRGRNGYTF. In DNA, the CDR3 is TGTGCCAGCAGCTCATCCATGAAGAGGGGGCGAAATGGCTACACCTTC.

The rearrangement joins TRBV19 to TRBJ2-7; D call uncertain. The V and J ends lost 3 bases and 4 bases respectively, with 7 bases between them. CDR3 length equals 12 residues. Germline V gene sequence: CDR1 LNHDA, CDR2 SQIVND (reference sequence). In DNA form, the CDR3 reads TGTGCCAGTAGTATTAACGGATACGAGCAGTACTTC. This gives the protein CASSINGYEQYF.

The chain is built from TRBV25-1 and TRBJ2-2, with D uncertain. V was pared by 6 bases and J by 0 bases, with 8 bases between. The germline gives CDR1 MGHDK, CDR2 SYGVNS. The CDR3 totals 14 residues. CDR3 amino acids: CASRDETNTGELFF. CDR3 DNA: TGTGCCAGCAGGGACGAGACGAACACCGGGGAGCTGTTTTTT.

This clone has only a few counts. CDR3 nucleotide sequence: TGTGCCAGCAGCTTCGTGGGGTCTCGATACCTCGAGCAGTACTTC. Protein sequence: CASSFVGSRYLEQYF. V and J are TRBV6-6 and TRBJ2-7; no clear D. V dropped 6 bases and J dropped 6 bases, with 21 bases sitting between them. The CDR3 covers 15 residues. Per germline, CDR1 MNHNY and CDR2 SVGAGI (reference sequence).

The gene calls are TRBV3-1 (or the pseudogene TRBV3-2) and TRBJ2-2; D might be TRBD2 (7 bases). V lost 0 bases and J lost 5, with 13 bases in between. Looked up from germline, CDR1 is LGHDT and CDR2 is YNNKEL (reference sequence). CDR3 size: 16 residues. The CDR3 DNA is TGTGCCAGCAGCCAAGACTACAGCGGGACAACCGGGGAGCTGTTTTTT. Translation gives CASSQDYSGTTGELFF.

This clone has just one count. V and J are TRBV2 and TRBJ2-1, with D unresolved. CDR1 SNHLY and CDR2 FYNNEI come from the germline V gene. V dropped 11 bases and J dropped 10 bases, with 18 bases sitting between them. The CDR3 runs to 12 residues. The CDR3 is CASRSPRSEQFF. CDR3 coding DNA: TGTGCCTCCAGGTCCCCTAGGTCAGAGCAGTTCTTC.

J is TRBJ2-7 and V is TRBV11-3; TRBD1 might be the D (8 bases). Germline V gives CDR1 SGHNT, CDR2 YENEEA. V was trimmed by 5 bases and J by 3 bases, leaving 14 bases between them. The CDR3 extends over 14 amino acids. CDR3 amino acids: CASSQQGGNYEQYF. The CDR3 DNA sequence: TGTGCCAGCAGCCAACAGGGGGGGAACTACGAGCAGTACTTC.

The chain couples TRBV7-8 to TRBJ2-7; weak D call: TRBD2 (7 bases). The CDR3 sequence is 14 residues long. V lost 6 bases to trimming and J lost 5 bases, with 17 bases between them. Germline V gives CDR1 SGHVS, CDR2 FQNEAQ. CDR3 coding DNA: TGTGCCAGCAGGCCGGGGGGCCCGGGGAACGAGCAGTACTTC. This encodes CASRPGGPGNEQYF.

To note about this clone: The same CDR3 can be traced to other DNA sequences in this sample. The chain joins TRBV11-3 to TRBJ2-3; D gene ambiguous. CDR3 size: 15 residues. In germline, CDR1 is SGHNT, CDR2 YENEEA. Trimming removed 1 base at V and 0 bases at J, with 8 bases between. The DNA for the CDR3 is TGTGCCAGCAGCTTAGGAGGAGTTAGCACAGATACGCAGTATTTT. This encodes CASSLGGVSTDTQYF.

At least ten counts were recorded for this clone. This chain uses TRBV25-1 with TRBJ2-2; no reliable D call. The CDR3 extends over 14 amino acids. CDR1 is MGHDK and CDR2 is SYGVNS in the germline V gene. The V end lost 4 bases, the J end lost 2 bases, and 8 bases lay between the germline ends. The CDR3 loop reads CASSGDFNTGELFF. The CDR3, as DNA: TGTGCCAGCAGTGGAGATTTTAACACCGGGGAGCTGTTTTTT.

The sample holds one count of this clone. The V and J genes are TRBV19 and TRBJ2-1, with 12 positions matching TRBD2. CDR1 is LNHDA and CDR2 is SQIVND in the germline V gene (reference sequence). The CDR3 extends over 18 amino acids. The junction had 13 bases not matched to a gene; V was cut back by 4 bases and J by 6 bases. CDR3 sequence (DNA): TGTGCCAGTAGTAGGCGACTAGCGGGAGCCGCTGGGACCAATGAGCAGTTCTTC. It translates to CASSRRLAGAAGTNEQFF.

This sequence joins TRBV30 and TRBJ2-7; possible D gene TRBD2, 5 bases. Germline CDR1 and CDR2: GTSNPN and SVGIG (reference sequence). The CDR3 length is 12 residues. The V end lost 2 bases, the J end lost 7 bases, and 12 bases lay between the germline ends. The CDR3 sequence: CAWSPHGREQYF. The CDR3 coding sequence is TGTGCCTGGAGTCCCCATGGGAGAGAGCAGTACTTC.

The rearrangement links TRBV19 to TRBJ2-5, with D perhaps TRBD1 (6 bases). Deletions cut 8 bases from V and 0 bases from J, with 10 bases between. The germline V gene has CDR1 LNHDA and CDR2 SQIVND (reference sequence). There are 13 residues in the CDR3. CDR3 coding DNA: TGTGCCAGTGGAACAGGGTACCAAGAGACCCAGTACTTC. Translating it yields CASGTGYQETQYF.

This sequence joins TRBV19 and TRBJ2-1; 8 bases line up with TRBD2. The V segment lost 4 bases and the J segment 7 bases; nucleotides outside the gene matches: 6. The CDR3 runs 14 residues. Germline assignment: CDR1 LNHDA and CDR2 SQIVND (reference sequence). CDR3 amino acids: CASSTGGPGNEQFF. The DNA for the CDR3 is TGTGCCAGTAGTACGGGAGGGCCGGGGAATGAGCAGTTCTTC.

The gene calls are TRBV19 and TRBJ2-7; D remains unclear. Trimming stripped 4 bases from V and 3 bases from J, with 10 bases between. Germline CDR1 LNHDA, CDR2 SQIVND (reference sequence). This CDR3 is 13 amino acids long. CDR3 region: CASSTRISYEQYF. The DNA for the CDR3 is TGTGCCAGTAGTACCCGTATCAGCTACGAGCAGTACTTC.

DNA of the CDR3: TGTGCCACCACTCGACCGGGACAGGGAAAAGATGCTGCTGGGGCCAACGTCCTGACTTTC. This sequence encodes CATTRPGQGKDAAGANVLTF. The gene calls are TRBV24-1 and TRBJ2-6; the match to TRBD1 covers 9 bases. V trimming: 8 bases; J trimming: 2 bases; junction bases outside the gene matches: 18. The CDR3 extends over 20 amino acids. Germline loops: CDR1 KGHDR, CDR2 SFDVKD.

CDR3 residues: CASSVLGTGGYGYTF. CDR3 DNA: TGTGCCAGCAGCGTACTTGGGACAGGAGGCTATGGCTACACCTTC. V usage is TRBV9 and J usage is TRBJ1-2; 8 positions match TRBD1. Germline-derived CDR1 and CDR2 are SGDLS and YYNGEE. Unmatched junction bases numbered 6, after V lost 1 base and J lost 4 bases. The length of the CDR3 is 15 residues.

CDR3 nucleotide sequence: TGTGCCAGCAGCAAAAACAGGGCCTTTAATGAAAAACTGTTTTTT. This translates into CASSKNRAFNEKLFF. J is TRBJ1-4 and V is TRBV3-1 (or the pseudogene TRBV3-2); possible D gene TRBD1, 6 bases. Trimming pared 5 bases from V and 4 bases from J, leaving 14 bases between. This CDR3 comprises 15 residues. Germline CDR1 is LGHDT and CDR2 is YNNKEL (reference sequence).

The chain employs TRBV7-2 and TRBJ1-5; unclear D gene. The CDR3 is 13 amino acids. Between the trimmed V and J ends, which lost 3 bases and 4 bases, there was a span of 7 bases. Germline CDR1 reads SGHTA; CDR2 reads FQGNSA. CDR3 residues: CASSFHVNQPQHF. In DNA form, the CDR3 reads TGTGCCAGCAGCTTCCATGTTAATCAGCCCCAGCATTTT.

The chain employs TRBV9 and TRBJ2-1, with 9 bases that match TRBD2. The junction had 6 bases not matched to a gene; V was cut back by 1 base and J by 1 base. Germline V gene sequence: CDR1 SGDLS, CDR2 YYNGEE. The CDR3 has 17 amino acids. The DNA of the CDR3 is TGTGCCAGCAGCGTATCCCTAGCGGGATATTCCTACAATGAGCAGTTCTTC. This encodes CASSVSLAGYSYNEQFF. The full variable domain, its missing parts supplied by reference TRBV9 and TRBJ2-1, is DSGVTQTPKHLITATGQRVTLRCSPRSGDLSVYWYQQSLDQGLQFLIQYYNGEERAKGNILERFSAQQFPDLHSELNLSSLELGDSALYFCASSVSLAGYSYNEQFFGPGTRLTVL.

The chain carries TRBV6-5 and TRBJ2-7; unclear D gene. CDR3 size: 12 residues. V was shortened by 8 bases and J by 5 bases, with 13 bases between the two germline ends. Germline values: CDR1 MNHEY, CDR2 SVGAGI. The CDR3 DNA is TGTGCCAGCTCCTTAGGTGTCAACGAGCAGTACTTC. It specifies CASSLGVNEQYF.

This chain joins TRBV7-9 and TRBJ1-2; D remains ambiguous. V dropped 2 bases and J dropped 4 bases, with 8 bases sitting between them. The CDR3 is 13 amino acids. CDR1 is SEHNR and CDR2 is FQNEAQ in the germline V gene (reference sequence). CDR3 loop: CASSLPGGYGYTF. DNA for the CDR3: TGTGCCAGCAGCTTACCGGGAGGCTATGGCTACACCTTC.

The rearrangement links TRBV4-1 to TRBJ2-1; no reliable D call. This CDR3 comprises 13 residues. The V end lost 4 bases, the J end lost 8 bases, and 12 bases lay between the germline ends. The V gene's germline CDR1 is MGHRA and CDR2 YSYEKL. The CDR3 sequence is CASSLSDIYEQFF. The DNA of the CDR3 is TGCGCCAGCAGCCTATCAGACATTTATGAGCAGTTCTTC.